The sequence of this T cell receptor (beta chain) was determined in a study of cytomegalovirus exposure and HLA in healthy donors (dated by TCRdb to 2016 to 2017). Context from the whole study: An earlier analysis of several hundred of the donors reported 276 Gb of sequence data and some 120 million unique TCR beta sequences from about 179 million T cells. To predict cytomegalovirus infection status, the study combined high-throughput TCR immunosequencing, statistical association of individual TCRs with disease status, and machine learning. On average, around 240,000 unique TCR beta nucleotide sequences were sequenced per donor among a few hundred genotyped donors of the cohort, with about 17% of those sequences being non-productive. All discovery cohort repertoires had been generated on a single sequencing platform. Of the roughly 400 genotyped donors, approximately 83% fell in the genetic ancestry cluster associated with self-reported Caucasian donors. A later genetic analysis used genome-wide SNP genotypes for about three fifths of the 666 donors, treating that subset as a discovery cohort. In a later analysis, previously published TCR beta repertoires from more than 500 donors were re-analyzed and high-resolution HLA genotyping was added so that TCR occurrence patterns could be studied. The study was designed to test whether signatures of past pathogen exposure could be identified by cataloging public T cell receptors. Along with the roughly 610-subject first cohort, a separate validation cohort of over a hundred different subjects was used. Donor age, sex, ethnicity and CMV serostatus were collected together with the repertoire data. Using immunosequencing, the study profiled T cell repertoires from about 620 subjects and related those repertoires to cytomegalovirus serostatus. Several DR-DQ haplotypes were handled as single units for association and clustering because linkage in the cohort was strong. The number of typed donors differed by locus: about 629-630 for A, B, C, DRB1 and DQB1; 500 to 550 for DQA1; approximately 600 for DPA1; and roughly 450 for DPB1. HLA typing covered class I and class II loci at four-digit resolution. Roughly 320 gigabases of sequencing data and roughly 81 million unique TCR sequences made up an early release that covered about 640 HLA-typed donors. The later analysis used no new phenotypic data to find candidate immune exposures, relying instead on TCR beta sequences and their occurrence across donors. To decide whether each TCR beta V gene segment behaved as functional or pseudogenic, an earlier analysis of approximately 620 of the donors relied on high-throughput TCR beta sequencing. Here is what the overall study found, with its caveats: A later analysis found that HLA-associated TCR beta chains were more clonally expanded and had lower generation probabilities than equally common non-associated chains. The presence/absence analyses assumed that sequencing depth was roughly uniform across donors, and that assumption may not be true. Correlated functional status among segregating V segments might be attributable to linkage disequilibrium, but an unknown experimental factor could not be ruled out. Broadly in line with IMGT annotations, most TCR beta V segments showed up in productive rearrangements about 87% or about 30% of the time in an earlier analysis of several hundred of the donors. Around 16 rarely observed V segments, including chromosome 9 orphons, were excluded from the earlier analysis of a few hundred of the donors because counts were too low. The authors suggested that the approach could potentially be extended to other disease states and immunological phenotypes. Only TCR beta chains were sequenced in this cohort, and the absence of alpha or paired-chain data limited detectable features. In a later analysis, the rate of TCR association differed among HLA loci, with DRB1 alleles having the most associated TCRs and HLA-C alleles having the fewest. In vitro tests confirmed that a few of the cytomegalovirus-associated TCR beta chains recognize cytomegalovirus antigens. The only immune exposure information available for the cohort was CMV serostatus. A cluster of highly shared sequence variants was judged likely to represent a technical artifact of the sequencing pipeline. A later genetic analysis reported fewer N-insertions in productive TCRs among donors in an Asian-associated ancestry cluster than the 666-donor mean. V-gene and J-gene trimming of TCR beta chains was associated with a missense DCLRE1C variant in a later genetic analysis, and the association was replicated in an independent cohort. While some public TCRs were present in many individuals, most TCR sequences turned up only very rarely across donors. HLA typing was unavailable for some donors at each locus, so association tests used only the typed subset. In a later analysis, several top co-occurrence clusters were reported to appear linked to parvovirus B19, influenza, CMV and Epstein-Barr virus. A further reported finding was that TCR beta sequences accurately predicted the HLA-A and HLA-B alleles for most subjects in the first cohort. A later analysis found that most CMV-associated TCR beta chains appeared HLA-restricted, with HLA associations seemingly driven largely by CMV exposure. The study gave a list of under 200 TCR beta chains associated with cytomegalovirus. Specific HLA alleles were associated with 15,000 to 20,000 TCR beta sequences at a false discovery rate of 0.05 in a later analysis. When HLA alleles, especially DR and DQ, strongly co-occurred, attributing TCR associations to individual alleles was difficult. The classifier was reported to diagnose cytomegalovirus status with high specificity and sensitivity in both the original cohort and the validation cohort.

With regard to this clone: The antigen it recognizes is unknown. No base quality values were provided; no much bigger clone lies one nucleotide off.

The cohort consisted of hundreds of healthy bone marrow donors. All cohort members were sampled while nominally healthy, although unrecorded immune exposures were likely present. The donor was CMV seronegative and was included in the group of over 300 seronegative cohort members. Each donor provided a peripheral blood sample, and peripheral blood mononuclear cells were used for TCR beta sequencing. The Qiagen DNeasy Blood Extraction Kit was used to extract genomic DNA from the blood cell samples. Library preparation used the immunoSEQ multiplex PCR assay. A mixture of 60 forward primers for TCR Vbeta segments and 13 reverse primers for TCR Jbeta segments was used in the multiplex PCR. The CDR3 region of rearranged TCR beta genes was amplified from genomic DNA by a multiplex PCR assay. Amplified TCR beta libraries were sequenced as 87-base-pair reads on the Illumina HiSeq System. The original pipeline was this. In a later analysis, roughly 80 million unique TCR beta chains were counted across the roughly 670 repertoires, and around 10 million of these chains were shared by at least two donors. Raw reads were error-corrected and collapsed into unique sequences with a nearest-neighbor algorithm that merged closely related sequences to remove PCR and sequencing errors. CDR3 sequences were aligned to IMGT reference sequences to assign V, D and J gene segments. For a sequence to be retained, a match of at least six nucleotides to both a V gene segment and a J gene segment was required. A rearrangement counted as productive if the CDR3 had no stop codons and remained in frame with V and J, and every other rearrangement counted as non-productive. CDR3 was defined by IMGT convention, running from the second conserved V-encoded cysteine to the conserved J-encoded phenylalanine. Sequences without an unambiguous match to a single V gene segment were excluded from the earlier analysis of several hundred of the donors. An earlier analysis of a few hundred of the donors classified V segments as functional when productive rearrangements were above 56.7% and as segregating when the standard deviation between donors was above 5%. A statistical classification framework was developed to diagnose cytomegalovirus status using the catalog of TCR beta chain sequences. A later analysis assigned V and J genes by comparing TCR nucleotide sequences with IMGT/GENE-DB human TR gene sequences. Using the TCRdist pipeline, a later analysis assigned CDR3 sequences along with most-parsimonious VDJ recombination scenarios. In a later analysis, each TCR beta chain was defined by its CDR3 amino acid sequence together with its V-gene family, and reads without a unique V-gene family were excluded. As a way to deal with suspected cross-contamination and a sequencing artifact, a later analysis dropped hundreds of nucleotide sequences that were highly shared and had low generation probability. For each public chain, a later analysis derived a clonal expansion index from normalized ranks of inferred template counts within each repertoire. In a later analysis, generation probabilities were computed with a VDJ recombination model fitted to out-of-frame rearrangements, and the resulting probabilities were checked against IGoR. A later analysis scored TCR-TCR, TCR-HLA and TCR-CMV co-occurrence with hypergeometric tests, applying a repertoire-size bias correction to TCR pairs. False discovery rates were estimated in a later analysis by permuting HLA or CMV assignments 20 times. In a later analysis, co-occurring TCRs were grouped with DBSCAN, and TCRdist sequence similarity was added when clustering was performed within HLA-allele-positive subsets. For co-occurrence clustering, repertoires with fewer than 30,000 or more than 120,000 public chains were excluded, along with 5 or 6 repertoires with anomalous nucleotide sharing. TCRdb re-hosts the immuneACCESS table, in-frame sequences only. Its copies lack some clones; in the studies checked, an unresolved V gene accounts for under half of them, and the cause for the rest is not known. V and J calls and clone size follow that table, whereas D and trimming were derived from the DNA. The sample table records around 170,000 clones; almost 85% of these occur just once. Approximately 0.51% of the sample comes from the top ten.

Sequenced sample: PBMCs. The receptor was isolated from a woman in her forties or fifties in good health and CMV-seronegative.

This receptor has the CDR3 CASSESDLDRYSGANVLTF. The DNA is as follows: TGTGCCAGCAGTGAATCGGACTTGGACCGCTACTCTGGGGCCAACGTCCTGACTTTC. This sequence uses TRBV6-1 and TRBJ2-6; TRBD2 is possibly the D segment (5 matching bases). At the junction V is shortened by 2 bases and J by 0 bases, with 17 bases in between. CDR1 and CDR2 are drawn from the germline V gene: MNHNS, SASEGT. CDR3 length: 19 amino acids, cysteine to phenylalanine. Only the CDR3 portion is preserved as DNA: 57 bases, with reading frame beginning at the first base.